The 4 T cell receptor beta chains below come from one sample, sequenced in a study of cytomegalovirus exposure and HLA in healthy donors. PCR amplification relied on 60 Vbeta primers (plus 13 Jbeta primers). Sequencing was performed with immunoSEQ multiplex PCR; in TCRdb, only in-frame clones are kept and a portion is missing. Of 180,000 or so clones listed, over 60% are singletons. The source material was PBMCs. These TCRs come from a female donor in good health and CMV-seronegative.

V is TRBV27 and J is TRBJ1-1; 9 positions match TRBD1. Germline CDR1 MNHEY, CDR2 SMNVEV (reference sequence). V lost 8 bases to trimming and J lost 3 bases; unmatched junction nucleotides: 7. The CDR3 totals 14 residues. CDR3 bases: TGTGCCAGCCGGGACAGGGTTGGTTACACTGAAGCTTTCTTT. It encodes CASRDRVGYTEAFF.

V and J are TRBV4-3 and TRBJ2-1; a weak D match, TRBD1 (6 bases). CDR1 is LGHNA, CDR2 YSLEER, per germline. Trimming pared 0 bases from V and 6 bases from J, leaving 12 bases between. This CDR3 comprises 15 residues. The DNA for the CDR3 is TGCGCCAGCAGCCAAGATGGCAGGGGTAGCAATGAGCAGTTCTTC. This gives the protein CASSQDGRGSNEQFF.

CDR3 bases: TGCGCCAGCAGCCCCATGGAAGCGGGATACACAGATACGCAGTATTTT. It codes for CASSPMEAGYTDTQYF. The chain recombines TRBV5-1 with TRBJ2-3; 7 nucleotides line up with TRBD2. Trimming took 4 bases from V and 2 from J; bases not matched to a gene: 10. The CDR3 totals 16 residues. The germline gives CDR1 SGHRS, CDR2 YFSETQ.

The rearrangement links TRBV28 to TRBJ2-7; 14 bases map to TRBD2. V shed 10 bases and J 9 bases; nucleotides not matched to a gene: 5. There are 12 residues in the CDR3. Germline CDR1 and CDR2: MDHEN and SYDVKM. CDR3 bases: TGTGCCACGACTAGCGGGAGGGCCGTGCAGTACTTC. It codes for CATTSGRAVQYF. Complete variable domain (other parts from reference TRBV28 and TRBJ2-7): DVKVTQSSRYLVKRTGEKVFLECVQDMDHENMFWYRQDPGLGLRLIYFSYDVKMKEKGDIPEGYSVSREKKERFSLILESASTNQTSMYLCATTSGRAVQYFGPGTRLTVT.